This is a list of T cell receptor beta chains from one sample in a study of cytomegalovirus exposure and HLA in healthy donors. Some clones are missing from TCRdb's copy, which holds only in-frame ones; the method was immunoSEQ multiplex PCR. This table has roughly 250,000 clones, 85% to 90% appearing once. Sequenced: PBMCs. Receptors were obtained from a man younger than 35 in good health and CMV-seronegative. The CDR3 runs from the conserved cysteine through the conserved F or W.

V	J	CDR3
TRBV14	TRBJ2-7	CASSYRDSRHYEQYF
TRBV5-1	TRBJ2-7	CASSPSPRETYEQYF
TRBV10-3	TRBJ1-5	CAISETGQVPNQPQHF
TRBV27	TRBJ2-7	CASRLTGTGAAYEQYF
TRBV15	TRBJ1-5	CATSRDRGNQPQHF
TRBV19	TRBJ2-1	CASSTSGASYNEQFF
TRBV4-1	TRBJ1-5	CASSQVQGSQPQHF
TRBV19	TRBJ1-6	CASSKHWGVASPLHF
TRBV28	TRBJ1-4	CASRDSDRGRDEKLFF
TRBV6-4	TRBJ2-3	CASSDLDTQYF
TRBV6-4	TRBJ1-1	CASSERGKNTEAFF
TRBV4-3	TRBJ2-7	CASSLGTSGSYEQYF
TRBV6-5	TRBJ2-5	CASSGLAGPQETQYF
TRBV28	TRBJ2-4	CASSPLGLAKNIQYF
TRBV6-1	TRBJ2-3	CASSGRGTGTDTQYF
TRBV4-3	TRBJ2-7	CASSQDRGRDEQYF
TRBV19	TRBJ2-7	CASSARDSSYEQYF
TRBV29-1	TRBJ2-1	CSVERQGMGNEQFF
TRBV11-2	TRBJ1-2	CASSLDLRGHGYGYTF
TRBV27	TRBJ2-2	CASHRAGGPYTGELFF
TRBV2	TRBJ1-1	CASSAQSGTEAFF
TRBV27	TRBJ2-7	CASSLGLAGVHEQYF
TRBV27	TRBJ1-2	CASSLSTRPSGGYTF
TRBV5-1	TRBJ2-1	CASSLEAERYNEQFF
TRBV30	TRBJ1-2	CAWIPGQGAHYGYTF
TRBV7-9	TRBJ1-5	CASSSSDGENQPQHF
TRBV11-2	TRBJ2-7	CASSLFTPLALTSYEQYF
TRBV6-6	TRBJ1-2	CASSYSSPEYYGYTF
TRBV4-2	TRBJ2-2	CASSPLKGTGVTGELFF
TRBV18	TRBJ2-1	CASSLIQGNEQFF
TRBV7-2	TRBJ1-2	CASSLERGTALTF
TRBV7-2	TRBJ2-5	CASSLIAGEWETQYF
TRBV10-3	TRBJ2-1	CAISEWEKAFF
TRBV25-1	TRBJ1-6	CASSESLGASSPLHF
TRBV19	TRBJ1-3	CASSIGDSALSNTIYF
TRBV28	TRBJ1-1	CASRATDRLKAFF
TRBV7-8	TRBJ2-7	CASGSSATYEQYF
TRBV15	TRBJ2-6	CATSREGGSGANVLTF
TRBV11-2	TRBJ2-1	CASSSPPDNEQFF